This is a list of T cell receptor beta chains from one sample in a study of CD8 T cells in Susac syndrome. TCRdb recomputed calls from the immunoSEQ multiplex PCR reads with MiXCR, one row per CDR3 protein. The data show 70,000 to 95,000 distinct CDR3 sequences, with approximately 95% seen just once and about 0.94% held by the top ten. The sequenced sample consisted of CD8+ T cells from PBMCs. These receptors were obtained from a human donor with Susac syndrome. Each CDR3 is given with its conserved first and last residue. The D gene is left open where the match is weak. Not every row has a clone size; where given, it reads once, few, many or a size class.

J	V	D	size	CDR3	DNA
TRBJ1-1	TRBV7-9	.	.	CASSFAGMNTEAFF	TGTGCCAGCAGCTTCGCAGGGATGAACACTGAAGCTTTCTTT
TRBJ2-7	TRBV4-3	.	.	CASSQDRGTAEQYF	TGCGCCAGCAGCCAAGACCGAGGGACCGCAGAGCAGTACTTC
TRBJ1-3	TRBV29-1	.	.	CSVAMSSGQGNTIYF	TGCAGCGTTGCGATGAGTTCGGGGCAGGGAAACACCATATATTTT
TRBJ2-7	TRBV13	TRBD1	.	CASSSSDRDFYF	TGTGCCAGCAGCTCTTCGGACAGGGACTTCTACTTC
TRBJ1-2	TRBV5-6	.	.	CASSPRSTNYGYTF	TGTGCCAGCAGCCCCAGGAGCACCAACTATGGCTACACCTTC
TRBJ2-7	TRBV6-5	.	.	CASRQDSSYSYEQYF	TGTGCCAGCAGACAGGACAGCTCCTACTCCTACGAGCAGTACTTC
TRBJ2-4	TRBV18	.	.	CASSPGQGNIQYF	TGTGCCAGCTCACCAGGCCAGGGGAACATTCAGTACTTC
TRBJ1-1	TRBV9	.	.	CASSVGGSGLDTEAFF	TGTGCCAGCAGCGTAGGGGGGAGCGGGTTGGACACTGAAGCTTTCTTT
TRBJ2-5	TRBV7-3	.	.	CASSPLGWETQYF	TGTGCCAGCAGCCCTCTCGGGTGGGAGACCCAGTACTTC
TRBJ1-5	TRBV5-1	.	once	CASSLGGEWSNQPQHF	TGCGCCAGCAGCTTGGGCGGGGAATGGAGCAATCAGCCCCAGCATTTT
TRBJ2-7	TRBV19	.	once	CASSAEGTDYEQYF	TGTGCCAGTAGTGCAGAGGGGACGGACTACGAGCAGTACTTC
TRBJ1-3	TRBV28	.	few	CASSLSPRSGNTIYF	TGTGCCAGCAGTTTATCTCCCCGCTCTGGAAACACCATATATTTT
TRBJ1-5	TRBV30	.	.	CAWSKQTDQPQHF	TGTGCCTGGAGTAAACAAACAGATCAGCCCCAGCATTTT
TRBJ2-3	TRBV30	TRBD1	.	CAWSADRGRADTQYF	TGTGCCTGGAGCGCGGACAGGGGTAGGGCAGATACGCAGTATTTT
TRBJ2-7	TRBV11-2	TRBD2	once	CASSSGGASYEQYF	TGTGCCAGCAGTAGCGGGGGGGCGTCCTACGAGCAGTACTTC
TRBJ1-2	TRBV3-1	.	.	CASSQDMEGNYGYTF	TGTGCCAGCAGCCAAGATATGGAGGGAAACTATGGCTACACCTTC
TRBJ1-2	TRBV27	TRBD1	.	CASSLRQGPNYGYTF	TGTGCCAGCAGTTTAAGACAGGGGCCTAACTATGGCTACACCTTC
TRBJ2-7	TRBV27	.	.	CASSRAGTPGYEQYF	TGTGCCAGCAGTAGGGCCGGGACCCCCGGCTACGAGCAGTACTTC
TRBJ2-5	TRBV15	.	.	CATSGEVARETQYF	TGTGCCACCAGCGGAGAAGTTGCTCGGGAGACCCAGTACTTC
TRBJ1-5	TRBV24-1	.	.	CATSDSGNQPQHF	TGTGCCACCAGTGATTCCGGGAATCAGCCCCAGCATTTT
TRBJ2-7	TRBV5-6	.	.	CASSWQDSSYEQYF	TGTGCCAGCAGCTGGCAGGACTCCTCCTACGAGCAGTACTTC
TRBJ2-5	TRBV3-1	TRBD1	.	CASSPMLGTGGVETQYF	TGTGCCAGCAGCCCTATGCTAGGGACAGGGGGTGTGGAGACCCAGTACTTC
TRBJ1-1	TRBV4-1	.	.	CASSQGVMNTEAFF	TGCGCCAGCAGCCAAGGTGTTATGAACACTGAAGCTTTCTTT
TRBJ2-1	TRBV7-9	TRBD2	few	CASSPSGSSYNEQFF	TGTGCCAGCAGTCCTAGCGGAAGCTCCTACAATGAGCAGTTCTTC
TRBJ2-5	TRBV25-1	TRBD2	.	CASSEWSSGVQETQYF	TGTGCCAGCAGTGAATGGTCTAGCGGGGTCCAAGAGACCCAGTACTTC
TRBJ2-2	TRBV24-1	.	.	CATSAEAGNTGELFF	TGTGCCACCAGTGCAGAAGCGGGGAACACCGGGGAGCTGTTTTTT
TRBJ1-4	TRBV25-1	.	.	CASSEGKLFF	TGTGCCAGCAGCGAAGGGAAACTGTTTTTT
TRBJ2-1	TRBV30	.	.	CAKESPYNEQFF	TGTGCCAAAGAGAGCCCCTACAATGAGCAGTTCTTC
TRBJ2-2	TRBV24-1	.	.	CATSDSGTYNTGELFF	TGTGCCACCAGTGATTCCGGGACATACAACACCGGGGAGCTGTTTTTT
TRBJ2-2	TRBV7-3	.	.	CASSSLGRNTGELFF	TGTGCCAGCAGCTCGTTGGGGAGGAACACCGGGGAGCTGTTTTTT
TRBJ2-7	TRBV28	TRBD1	once	CASRKGQTYEQYF	TGTGCCAGCAGGAAGGGACAGACCTACGAGCAGTACTTC
TRBJ1-5	TRBV7-2	.	once	CASSLLNQPQHF	TGTGCCAGCAGCTTATTAAATCAGCCCCAGCATTTT
TRBJ2-4	TRBV27	TRBD2	once	CASRGRTSGGNIQYF	TGTGCCAGCAGGGGAAGGACTAGCGGTGGAAACATTCAGTACTTC
TRBJ2-5	TRBV25-1	.	.	CASSELSGVQETQYF	TGTGCCAGCAGTGAACTTTCGGGGGTGCAAGAGACCCAGTACTTC
TRBJ2-6	TRBV28	.	.	CASSGGYSGANVLTF	TGTGCCAGCAGTGGGGGCTACTCTGGGGCCAACGTCCTGACTTTC
TRBJ1-5	TRBV7-9	.	.	CASSLASGSSNQPQHF	TGTGCCAGCAGCTTAGCATCCGGGTCCTCCAATCAGCCCCAGCATTTT
TRBJ2-1	TRBV14	TRBD1	.	CANPRGDRDNEQFF	TGTGCCAACCCACGGGGGGACAGGGACAATGAGCAGTTCTTC
TRBJ2-7	TRBV6-5	.	.	CASSQTRATHEQYF	TGTGCCAGCAGCCAGACCAGGGCTACCCACGAGCAGTACTTC
TRBJ2-1	TRBV7-9	TRBD1	.	CASDRGLAGSYNEQFF	TGTGCCAGCGACAGGGGGCTAGCGGGCTCCTACAATGAGCAGTTCTTC
TRBJ2-1	TRBV6-5	TRBD2	once	CASSSGRTSGYNEQFF	TGTGCCAGCAGTTCCGGCCGGACTAGCGGCTACAATGAGCAGTTCTTC
TRBJ1-1	TRBV11-2	.	.	CASSIATPNTEAFF	TGTGCCAGCAGCATCGCCACGCCGAACACTGAAGCTTTCTTT
TRBJ2-3	TRBV12-3/TRBV12-4	.	.	CASKDIATDTQYF	TGTGCCAGCAAGGACATAGCCACGGATACGCAGTATTTT
TRBJ1-1	TRBV12-3/TRBV12-4	TRBD1	.	CASSPPGTGGRRTEAFF	TGTGCCAGCAGCCCACCCGGGACAGGGGGAAGGAGAACTGAAGCTTTCTTT
TRBJ2-1	TRBV12-3/TRBV12-4	.	.	CASTPDGPYNEQFF	TGTGCCAGCACCCCGGACGGACCCTACAATGAGCAGTTCTTC
TRBJ2-1	TRBV19	.	.	CASSPREFDEQFF	TGTGCCAGTAGTCCTAGGGAGTTCGATGAGCAGTTCTTC
TRBJ2-1	TRBV29-1	.	.	CSVSWGGTEFF	TGCAGCGTCTCTTGGGGTGGGACTGAGTTCTTC
TRBJ2-1	TRBV6-5	.	.	CASSPGGDSYNEQFF	TGTGCCAGCAGCCCCGGCGGGGACTCCTACAATGAGCAGTTCTTC
TRBJ2-7	TRBV7-9	.	once	CASSRLDYPTYEQYF	TGTGCCAGCAGCCGCCTGGACTACCCGACCTACGAGCAGTACTTC
TRBJ2-1	TRBV7-9	TRBD2	.	CASSLVSGGYEQFF	TGTGCCAGCAGCTTAGTAAGCGGGGGTTATGAGCAGTTCTTC
TRBJ1-2	TRBV3-1	.	.	CASSQDLAGPGYTF	TGTGCCAGCAGCCAAGATTTGGCAGGTCCCGGCTACACCTTC